The 15 T cell receptor beta chains reported below all come from one sample, sequenced in a study of patients and donors after allogeneic stem cell transplantation. TCRdb analysed the RT-PCR reads with MiXCR anew, one entry per CDR3 protein. The sample lists about 150,000 distinct CDR3 sequences, over 30% occurring once. The sample was blood, either unsorted or a sorted T cell fraction (not recorded which). These receptors all come from a human donor who was either an allogeneic HSCT recipient or a stem cell or donor lymphocyte infusion donor (not recorded which). It is not recorded whose cells these are; they may come from a transplant donor.

This clonotype was counted a few times. V usage is TRBV27 and J usage is TRBJ1-1, with 7 bases that match TRBD1. The V and J ends lost 8 bases and 0 bases, in that order; junction bases with no gene match: 3. This CDR3 has 13 amino acids. Germline V gene sequence: CDR1 MNHEY, CDR2 SMNVEV (reference sequence). CDR3 sequence (DNA): TGTGCCAGCCGGGACAGATTGAACACTGAAGCTTTCTTT. As protein: CASRDRLNTEAFF.

The V call is TRBV12-3 or TRBV12-4, the J call TRBJ1-2, with TRBD1 identical over 9 bases. Trimming took 4 bases from V and 2 from J; bases not matched to a gene: 5. The CDR3 consists of 15 residues. The CDR3 protein is CASSSHGTGNYGYTF. Written as DNA, the CDR3 is TGTGCCAGCAGTTCCCACGGGACAGGGAACTATGGCTACACCTTC.

This rearrangement joins TRBV13 to TRBJ2-3; D uncertain. This CDR3 has 15 amino acids. Between the trimmed V and J ends, which lost 1 base and 1 base, there was a span of 9 bases. Germline V gene lookup returns CDR1 PRHDT and CDR2 FYEKMQ (reference sequence). CDR3 region: CASSLEARRTDTQYF. As DNA, the CDR3 is TGTGCCAGCAGCTTAGAGGCTAGGCGCACAGATACGCAGTATTTT.

The CDR3 nucleotides read TGCGCCAGCAGCCAGGACCCGCATCCAAATGAAAAACTGTTTTTT. It specifies CASSQDPHPNEKLFF. The V and J genes are TRBV4-3 and TRBJ1-4; D gene unclear. Germline values: CDR1 LGHNA, CDR2 YSLEER. This CDR3 region has 15 residues. V shed 3 bases and J shed 5 bases, with 13 bases lying between them.

J is TRBJ2-1 and V is TRBV3-1; unclear D gene. Trimming shortened V by 4 bases and J by 2 bases, and 15 bases separated the two germline ends. There are 16 residues in the CDR3. Germline assignment: CDR1 LGHDT and CDR2 YNNKEL (reference sequence). Here the CDR3 reads CASSLSALLPYNEQFF. The DNA for the CDR3 is TGTGCCAGCAGCCTGTCAGCCCTCCTTCCCTACAATGAGCAGTTCTTC.

V and J are TRBV28 and TRBJ2-6, with D unclear. Germline loops: CDR1 MDHEN, CDR2 SYDVKM. V was clipped by 3 bases and J by 1 base, with 4 bases between them. The length of the CDR3 is 14 residues. CDR3 sequence reads: CASSFLSGANVLTF. The CDR3 coding sequence is TGTGCCAGCAGTTTTCTGTCTGGGGCCAACGTCCTGACTTTC.

The DNA of the CDR3 is TGCAGCGCCGACGAAGGGAGCTCCTATAATTCACCCCTCCACTTT. Its translation is CSADEGSSYNSPLHF. V is TRBV29-1 and J is TRBJ1-6; D is uncertain. The CDR3 consists of 15 residues. The V end lost 7 bases, the J end lost 0 bases, and 13 bases lay between the germline ends. Germline V lookup: CDR1 SQVTM, CDR2 ANQGSEA.

V is TRBV18 and J is TRBJ2-1; D not resolved. V was shortened by 5 bases and J by 2 bases, with 7 bases between the two germline ends. CDR3 length equals 13 residues. Germline assignment: CDR1 KGHSH and CDR2 LQKENI. The CDR3 reads CASSDATYNEQFF. CDR3 nucleotide sequence: TGTGCCAGCTCAGATGCTACCTACAATGAGCAGTTCTTC.

This chain joins TRBV12-3 or TRBV12-4 and TRBJ1-2; D ambiguous. The CDR3 covers 12 residues. V was cut by 5 bases and J by 9 bases, with 13 bases left in between. The CDR3 DNA reads TGTGCCAGCAGTCCTCCAGGTCTGTGCTACACCTTC. This encodes CASSPPGLCYTF.

The rearrangement uses TRBV27 and TRBJ1-6; D unresolved. The germline CDR1 and CDR2 sequences are MNHEY and SMNVEV (reference sequence). This CDR3 is 13 amino acids long. Trimming cost V 7 bases and J 8 bases, with 12 bases left between them. This CDR3 reads CASTWGGDSPLHF. CDR3 in DNA: TGTGCCAGCACCTGGGGAGGAGATTCACCCCTCCACTTT.

The chain employs TRBV20-1 and TRBJ2-2; the D call may be TRBD1 or TRBD2 (6 bases each). CDR3 length: 12 amino acids. Germline assignment: CDR1 DFQATT and CDR2 SNEGSKA (reference sequence). V was pared by 6 bases and J by 4 bases, with 9 bases between. The CDR3 DNA reads TGCAGTGCCCCGGGGGCCACCGGGGAGCTGTTTTTT. This translates into CSAPGATGELFF.

This rearrangement joins TRBV11-2 to TRBJ1-1; 7 bases align to TRBD1. V dropped 5 bases and J dropped 9; count of bases not matched to a gene: 9. Germline assignment: CDR1 SGHAT and CDR2 FQNNGV. The CDR3 loop spans 13 amino acids. CDR3 nucleotide sequence: TGTGCCAGCAGCACTAAGACAGGGATTAAAGCTTTCTTT. Its protein is CASSTKTGIKAFF.

This clonotype was counted between two and nine times. This rearrangement joins TRBV5-1 to TRBJ1-1; 12 bases are a match to TRBD1. V lost 4 bases, J lost 11 bases, and 12 bases stayed unmatched. Germline loops: CDR1 SGHRS, CDR2 YFSETQ. The CDR3 is 15 residues long. CDR3 sequence reads: CASSPGQGAFAGAFF. CDR3 nucleotide sequence: TGCGCCAGCAGCCCGGGACAGGGGGCGTTCGCCGGGGCTTTCTTT.

This clonotype appeared a few times. The rearrangement uses TRBV2 and TRBJ1-5; D call uncertain. Trimming left V 8 bases short and J 9 bases short, with 11 bases between. This CDR3 is 11 amino acids long. Germline V gene data show CDR1 as SNHLY and CDR2 as FYNNEI. CDR3 nucleotide sequence: TGTGCCAGCGCTCAGAGTTGGCCCCAGCATTTT. This sequence encodes CASAQSWPQHF.

The chain has TRBV20-1 and TRBJ1-2, with D tentatively TRBD1 (5 bases). Trimming pared 6 bases from V and 3 bases from J, leaving 11 bases between. The CDR3 is 12 residues long. Germline V lookup: CDR1 DFQATT, CDR2 SNEGSKA (reference sequence). The CDR3 DNA is TGCAGTGCCTCTAGGGGTGACTATGGCTACACCTTC. Translated: CSASRGDYGYTF.